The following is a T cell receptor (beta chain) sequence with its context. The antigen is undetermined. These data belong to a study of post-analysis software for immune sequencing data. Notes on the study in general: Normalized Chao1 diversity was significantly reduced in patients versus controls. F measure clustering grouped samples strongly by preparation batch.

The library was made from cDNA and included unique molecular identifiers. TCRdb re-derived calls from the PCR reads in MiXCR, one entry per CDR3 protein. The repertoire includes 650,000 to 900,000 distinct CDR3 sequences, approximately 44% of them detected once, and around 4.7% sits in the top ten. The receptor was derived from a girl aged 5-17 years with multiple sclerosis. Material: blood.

CDR3 DNA sequence: TGTGCCAGCAGCTTAGGACTAGCGGGTAATTTCTACAATGAGCAGTTCTTC. This encodes CASSLGLAGNFYNEQFF. The gene calls are TRBV13 and TRBJ2-1; 9 bases align to TRBD2. The germline V gene has CDR1 PRHDT and CDR2 FYEKMQ (reference sequence). The CDR3 length is 17 residues. The V segment lost 0 bases and the J segment 3 bases; nucleotides outside the gene matches: 6. Full variable domain (remainder filled in from reference TRBV13 and TRBJ2-1): AAGVIQSPRHLIKEKRETATLKCYPIPRHDTVYWYQQGPGQDPQFLISFYEKMQSDKGSIPDRFSAQQFSDYHSELNMSSLELGDSALYFCASSLGLAGNFYNEQFFGPGTRLTVL.